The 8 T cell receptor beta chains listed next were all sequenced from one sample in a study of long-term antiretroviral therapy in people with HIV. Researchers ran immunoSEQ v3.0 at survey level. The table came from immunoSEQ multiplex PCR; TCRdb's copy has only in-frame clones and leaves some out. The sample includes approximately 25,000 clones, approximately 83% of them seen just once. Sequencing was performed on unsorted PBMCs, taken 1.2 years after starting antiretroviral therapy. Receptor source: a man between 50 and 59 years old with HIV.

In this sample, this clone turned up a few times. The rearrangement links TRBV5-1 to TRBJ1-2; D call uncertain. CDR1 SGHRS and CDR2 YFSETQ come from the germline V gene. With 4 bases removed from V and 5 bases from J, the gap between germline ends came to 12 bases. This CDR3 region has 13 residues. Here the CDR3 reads CASSPAMTYGYTF. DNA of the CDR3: TGCGCCAGCAGCCCCGCTATGACTTATGGCTACACCTTC.

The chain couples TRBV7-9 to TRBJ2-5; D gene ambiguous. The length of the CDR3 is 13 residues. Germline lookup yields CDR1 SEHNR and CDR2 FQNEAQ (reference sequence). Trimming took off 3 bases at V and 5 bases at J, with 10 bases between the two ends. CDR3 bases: TGTGCCAGCAGCTTTGGCCTAGGGGAGACCCAGTACTTC. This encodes CASSFGLGETQYF.

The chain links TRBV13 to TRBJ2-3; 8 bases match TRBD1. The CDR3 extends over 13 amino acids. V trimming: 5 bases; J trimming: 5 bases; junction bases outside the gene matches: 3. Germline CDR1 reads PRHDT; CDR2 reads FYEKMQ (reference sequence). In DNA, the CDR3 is TGTGCCAGCAGCGGACAGGGTGGAGATACGCAGTATTTT. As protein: CASSGQGGDTQYF.

CDR3: CASRGSLGGNTIYF. In DNA form, the CDR3 reads TGTGCCAGCAGGGGATCGTTGGGAGGAAACACCATATATTTT. The chain carries TRBV28 and TRBJ1-3, with D unclear. The CDR3 totals 14 residues. V lost 6 bases, J lost 4 bases, and 13 bases lay in between. The V gene's germline CDR1 is MDHEN and CDR2 SYDVKM.

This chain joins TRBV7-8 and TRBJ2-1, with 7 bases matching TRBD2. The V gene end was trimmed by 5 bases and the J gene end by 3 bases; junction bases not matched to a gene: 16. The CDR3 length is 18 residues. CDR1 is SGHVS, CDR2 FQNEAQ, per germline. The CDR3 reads CASSPISRSGVVYNEQFF. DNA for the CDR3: TGTGCCAGCAGCCCAATATCGAGAAGCGGGGTAGTCTACAATGAGCAGTTCTTC.

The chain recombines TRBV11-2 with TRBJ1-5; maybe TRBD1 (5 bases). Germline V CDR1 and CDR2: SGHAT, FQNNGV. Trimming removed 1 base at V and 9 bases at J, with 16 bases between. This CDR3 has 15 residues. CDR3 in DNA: TGTGCCAGCAGCTTAGGTCCAGGGAATCTTGCGCCCCAGCATTTT. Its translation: CASSLGPGNLAPQHF. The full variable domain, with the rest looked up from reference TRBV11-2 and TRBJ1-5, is EAGVAQSPRYKIIEKRQSVAFWCNPISGHATLYWYQQILGQGPKLLIQFQNNGVVDDSQLPKDRFSAERLKGVDSTLKIQPAKLEDSAVYLCASSLGPGNLAPQHFGDGTRLSIL.

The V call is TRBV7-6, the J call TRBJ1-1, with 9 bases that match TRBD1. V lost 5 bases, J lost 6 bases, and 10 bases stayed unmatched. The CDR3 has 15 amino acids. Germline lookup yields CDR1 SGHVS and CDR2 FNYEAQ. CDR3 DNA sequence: TGTGCCAGCAGCCTCGGGGGACAGGGATTACCTGAAGCTTTCTTT. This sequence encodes CASSLGGQGLPEAFF. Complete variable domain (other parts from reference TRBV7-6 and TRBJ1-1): GAGVSQSPRYKVTKRGQDVALRCDPISGHVSLYWYRQALGQGPEFLTYFNYEAQQDKSGLPNDRFSAERPEGSISTLTIQRTEQRDSAMYRCASSLGGQGLPEAFFGQGTRLTVV.

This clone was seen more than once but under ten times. The CDR3 sequence: CASSYSNRGPRGLFF. CDR3 in DNA: TGTGCCAGCAGTTACTCGAACCGGGGGCCCCGGGGGCTGTTTTTT. V and J are TRBV6-5 and TRBJ2-2; the D gene could be TRBD1 or TRBD2 (6 bases each). CDR1 and CDR2 from the germline V gene are MNHEY and SVGAGI. Trimming pared 0 bases from V and 13 bases from J, leaving 18 bases between. The CDR3 runs to 15 residues.